This passage covers 9 T cell receptor beta chains from one sample sequenced in a study of T cells in Graves' hyperthyroidism and ophthalmopathy. Researchers amplified the TCR beta CDR3 regions from RNA transcripts. Using the HTBI primer set, a first-round RT-PCR was run on the TCR CDR3. TCRdb passed the multiplex PCR reads through MiXCR, listing each CDR3 protein once. The sample comprises some 500,000 distinct CDR3 sequences, 13% to 15% of which are singletons, and 15% to 20% rests with the top ten. Sample: blood. These TCRs come from a young woman with Graves' hyperthyroidism.

This clonotype was seen at least ten times. The chain has TRBV11-2 and TRBJ2-3; unclear D gene. Germline V CDR1 and CDR2: SGHAT, FQNNGV. This CDR3 spans 16 amino acids. Trimming cost V 3 bases and J 2 bases, with 15 bases left between them. The CDR3: CASSLGSATFTDTQYF. Written as DNA, the CDR3 is TGTGCCAGCAGCTTGGGAAGCGCGACGTTCACAGATACGCAGTATTTT. The whole variable domain, filled in from reference TRBV11-2 and TRBJ2-3, reads EAGVAQSPRYKIIEKRQSVAFWCNPISGHATLYWYQQILGQGPKLLIQFQNNGVVDDSQLPKDRFSAERLKGVDSTLKIQPAKLEDSAVYLCASSLGSATFTDTQYFGPGTRLTVL.

This clonotype was counted at least ten times. The genes are TRBV19 and TRBJ1-1; D is undetermined. This CDR3 has 14 residues. Germline values: CDR1 LNHDA, CDR2 SQIVND (reference sequence). V shed 5 bases and J shed 1 base, with 11 bases lying between them. The CDR3 DNA reads TGTGCCAGTAGTTTCGTGGTTGGGAACACTGAAGCTTTCTTT. Its protein product is CASSFVVGNTEAFF.

This clonotype was detected only once. This sequence joins TRBV15 and TRBJ1-2; D gene ambiguous. CDR3 size: 14 residues. Trimming cost V 4 bases and J 7 bases, with 16 bases left between them. Germline V gene data show CDR1 as LNHNV and CDR2 as YYDKDF (reference sequence). In DNA form, the CDR3 reads TGTGCCACCAGCATAGACCAAGGCCCCGGTGGCTACACCTTC. Translation gives CATSIDQGPGGYTF.

There are many counts of this clonotype. For the CDR3, the DNA is TGTGCCAGCAGCCCCACCGGGACAGGGCGGGAAAAACTGTTTTTT. Its translation: CASSPTGTGREKLFF. The rearrangement joins TRBV9 to TRBJ1-4, with 9 bases fitting TRBD1. The CDR3 contains 15 residues. V dropped 4 bases and J dropped 8; count of bases not matched to a gene: 9. CDR1 and CDR2 from the germline V gene are SGDLS and YYNGEE.

This clonotype came up many times. The rearrangement uses TRBV9 and TRBJ2-6; D call uncertain. Germline loops: CDR1 SGDLS, CDR2 YYNGEE. CDR3 length equals 15 residues. V lost 3 bases and J 2 bases, leaving 9 bases between the germline ends. DNA of the CDR3: TGTGCCAGCAGCGACGGCTCTACTGGGGCCAACGTCCTGACTTTC. Amino acids: CASSDGSTGANVLTF.

This clonotype was seen ten or more times. The V gene is TRBV12-3 or TRBV12-4, the J gene TRBJ2-1; D is possibly TRBD1 or TRBD2 (5 bases each). The CDR3 is 19 residues long. V lost 6 bases and J 0 bases, leaving 24 bases between the germline ends. The CDR3 DNA is TGTGCCAGCAGACACACAGCCCCCGGGACCGTATCCTCCTACAATGAGCAGTTCTTC. As protein: CASRHTAPGTVSSYNEQFF.

This clonotype has more than one count but fewer than ten. The V gene is TRBV30, the J gene TRBJ1-2, with a weak D call TRBD1 (6 bases). The CDR3 sequence is 12 residues long. The germline CDR1 and CDR2 sequences are GTSNPN and SVGIG (reference sequence). Trimming cost V 4 bases and J 6 bases, with 12 bases left between them. CDR3 region: CAWTIGGHGYTF. As DNA, the CDR3 is TGTGCCTGGACTATCGGGGGGCATGGCTACACCTTC.

The rearrangement joins TRBV11-1 to TRBJ1-2; D perhaps matches TRBD1 (5 bases). CDR1 and CDR2 (germline): SGHAT, FQDESV (reference sequence). The V and J ends lost 1 base and 0 bases respectively, with 15 bases between them. The CDR3 is made up of 17 amino acids. The CDR3 DNA reads TGTGCCAGCAGCTTAGGGTGGGGACGACCCTCTAACTATGGCTACACCTTC. It yields the protein CASSLGWGRPSNYGYTF.

The chain combines TRBV9 with TRBJ1-4; possibly TRBD1 for D (6 bases). Trimming removed 3 bases from V and 8 bases from J, with 14 bases in between. This CDR3 has 14 residues. Looked up from germline, CDR1 is SGDLS and CDR2 is YYNGEE. CDR3 in DNA: TGTGCCAGCAGCGAGACAGTGAGGGGGGAAAAACTGTTTTTT. It is translated as CASSETVRGEKLFF.